Shown below are 25 T cell receptor beta chains from a single sample sequenced in a study of blood T cell repertoires in COVID-19. The method was immunoSEQ multiplex PCR; TCRdb's version includes in-frame clones alone and lacks a portion of them. The sample has 300,000 or so clones, roughly 90% seen once. What was sequenced was peripheral blood. These receptor sequences come from a woman under 40 with COVID-19, enrolled during active disease.

The chain joins TRBV18 to TRBJ2-1; tentative D call: TRBD2 (7 bases). CDR1 KGHSH and CDR2 LQKENI come from the germline V gene. With 0 bases removed from V and 7 bases from J, the gap between germline ends came to 16 bases. The CDR3 loop spans 16 amino acids. The CDR3 DNA is TGTGCCAGCTCACCACCAGGGGGGGGAGGAGTGAATGAGCAGTTCTTC. This translates into CASSPPGGGGVNEQFF.

This rearrangement joins TRBV3-1 (or the pseudogene TRBV3-2) to TRBJ2-7; 11 bases fit TRBD2. The CDR3 consists of 14 residues. The germline gives CDR1 LGHDT, CDR2 YNNKEL (reference sequence). With 4 bases clipped from V and 6 bases from J, the junction kept 5 bases outside the gene matches. This CDR3 is CASSPIAGGAEQYF. CDR3 in DNA: TGTGCCAGCAGCCCTATAGCGGGAGGGGCCGAGCAGTACTTC.

The chain recombines TRBV6-5 with TRBJ2-3, with a possible D match to TRBD1 (7 bases). V was pared by 6 bases and J by 5 bases, with 15 bases between. The germline CDR1 and CDR2 sequences are MNHEY and SVGAGI. CDR3 length: 14 residues. Here the CDR3 reads CASSRQGLRDTQYF. CDR3 coding DNA: TGTGCCAGCAGCCGACAGGGACTGCGAGATACGCAGTATTTT.

This clone was seen repeatedly, ten times or more. The V and J genes are TRBV10-2 and TRBJ2-7; a weak D match, TRBD1 (6 bases). This CDR3 is built from 13 residues. The ends were cut back, 5 bases at V and 1 base at J, with 9 bases in the middle. The germline V gene has CDR1 WSHSY and CDR2 SAAADI. CDR3 nucleotide sequence: TGCGCCAGCAGTTGGACAGTGTCCTACGAGCAGTACTTC. Amino acid sequence: CASSWTVSYEQYF.

This sequence joins TRBV3-1 (or the pseudogene TRBV3-2) and TRBJ2-3; TRBD1 matches at 9 bases. Germline-derived CDR1 and CDR2 are LGHDT and YNNKEL (reference sequence). Trimming cost V 4 bases and J 5 bases; bases outside gene matches: 7. The CDR3 totals 15 residues. The CDR3 loop is CASSPGQGTGDTQYF. The CDR3 DNA reads TGTGCCAGCAGCCCAGGACAGGGGACGGGAGATACGCAGTATTTT.

The genes are TRBV6-1 and TRBJ1-6; D unclear. Per the germline V gene, CDR1 is MNHNS and CDR2 is SASEGT. Trimming took off 1 base at V and 10 bases at J, with 14 bases between the two ends. CDR3 length: 15 amino acids. The CDR3 bases are TGTGCCAGCAGTGAAGTAGGACTGGGGAACTCACCCCTCCACTTT. It yields the protein CASSEVGLGNSPLHF.

J is TRBJ2-7 and V is TRBV10-2; 13 bases agree with TRBD2. Per germline, CDR1 WSHSY and CDR2 SAAADI. Trimming took 6 bases from V and 3 from J; bases not matched to a gene: 8. CDR3 length: 16 amino acids. The CDR3 DNA is TGCGCCAGCAGATCCGGGGGACTAGCGGGACACTACGAGCAGTACTTC. This gives the protein CASRSGGLAGHYEQYF.

The J gene is TRBJ2-2, the V gene TRBV5-1, with D tentatively TRBD2 (5 bases). CDR1 SGHRS and CDR2 YFSETQ come from the germline V gene. The CDR3 has 15 residues. V was trimmed by 3 bases and J by 1 base, leaving 10 bases between them. CDR3 in amino acids: CASSSGLLNTGELFF. The CDR3 bases are TGCGCCAGCAGCTCCGGACTGCTGAACACCGGGGAGCTGTTTTTT.

V gene TRBV5-4 combines with J gene TRBJ2-7; the match to TRBD2 covers 10 bases. This CDR3 comprises 14 residues. V gave up 3 bases and J gave up 0 bases; unmatched junction bases: 0. Per the germline V gene, CDR1 is SGHNT and CDR2 is YYREEE (reference sequence). DNA for the CDR3: TGTGCCAGCAGCTCTAGCGGGGGCTCCTACGAGCAGTACTTC. Protein: CASSSSGGSYEQYF.

The rearrangement links TRBV6-5 to TRBJ2-7; D is unclear. The CDR3 runs to 14 residues. Trimming left V 7 bases short and J 2 bases short, with 15 bases between. Germline CDR1 is MNHEY and CDR2 is SVGAGI. CDR3 in DNA: TGTGCCAGCAAGGCACAGCCGGATACCTACGAGCAGTACTTC. Its protein product is CASKAQPDTYEQYF.

This rearrangement joins TRBV19 to TRBJ1-1, with D maybe TRBD1 (6 bases). The CDR3 has 16 residues. CDR1 and CDR2 (germline): LNHDA, SQIVND (reference sequence). Trimming left V 3 bases short and J 1 base short, with 15 bases between. In nucleotides, the CDR3 is TGTGCCAGTAGTATCTTCTTAGCAGGGGAGAACACTGAAGCTTTCTTT. It yields the protein CASSIFLAGENTEAFF.

This clone has a single count. The V call is TRBV19, the J call TRBJ2-1; TRBD1 agrees at 7 bases. CDR1 LNHDA and CDR2 SQIVND come from the germline V gene (reference sequence). The J segment lost 5 bases and the V segment lost 6 bases, leaving 10 bases of the junction unmatched. This CDR3 is 15 amino acids long. CDR3 sequence reads: CASSPNRGTDNEQFF. The CDR3 nucleotides read TGTGCCAGTAGCCCCAACAGGGGTACGGACAATGAGCAGTTCTTC.

This clone appeared a single time. The J gene is TRBJ1-1, the V gene TRBV19; 8 nucleotides match TRBD1. This CDR3 spans 14 amino acids. Trimming took 5 bases from V and 4 from J; bases not matched to a gene: 6. The germline gives CDR1 LNHDA, CDR2 SQIVND (reference sequence). The DNA of the CDR3 is TGTGCCAGTAGTGCCGACAGGGGAGGCACTGAAGCTTTCTTT. It encodes CASSADRGGTEAFF.

The rearrangement links TRBV24-1 to TRBJ2-3; weak D call: TRBD2 (6 bases). The CDR3 runs to 16 residues. Germline CDR1 KGHDR, CDR2 SFDVKD. Between the trimmed V and J ends, which lost 4 bases and 6 bases, there was a span of 19 bases. CDR3 sequence: CATSEQGRRGTDTQYF. The CDR3 nucleotides are TGTGCCACCAGTGAGCAGGGACGGCGCGGGACGGATACGCAGTATTTT.

V gene TRBV27 combines with J gene TRBJ2-2; TRBD2 might be the D (7 bases). V lost 8 bases and J 7 bases, leaving 23 bases between the germline ends. Germline CDR1 reads MNHEY; CDR2 reads SMNVEV (reference sequence). This CDR3 contains 16 residues. CDR3 sequence: CASCKGGAEKGGELFF. The CDR3 bases are TGTGCCAGCTGTAAAGGGGGGGCGGAGAAGGGCGGGGAGCTGTTTTTT.

This clone came up once. V and J are TRBV4-1 and TRBJ1-3; 7 bases line up with TRBD1. From germline, CDR1 is MGHRA and CDR2 YSYEKL. This CDR3 contains 15 residues. Germline trimming cut 1 base from V and 6 bases from J; bases unmatched to any gene: 6. For the CDR3, the DNA is TGCGCCAGCAGCCAAGTCGACAGGGTCTCAAACACCATATATTTT. Its protein is CASSQVDRVSNTIYF.

V and J are TRBV3-1 (or the pseudogene TRBV3-2) and TRBJ2-3, with 12 bases aligning to TRBD2. Germline V gene lookup returns CDR1 LGHDT and CDR2 YNNKEL (reference sequence). The CDR3 sequence is 16 residues long. V lost 4 bases to trimming and J lost 4 bases; unmatched junction nucleotides: 6. CDR3 DNA sequence: TGTGCCAGCAGCCGCCAACTAGCGGGAGGCTCAGATACGCAGTATTTT. This codes for CASSRQLAGGSDTQYF.

The chain has TRBV12-3 or TRBV12-4 and TRBJ1-1, with TRBD1 as a possible D gene (5 bases). CDR3 length: 13 amino acids. V dropped 6 bases and J dropped 3 bases, with 11 bases sitting between them. As DNA, the CDR3 is TGTGCCAGCAGGCAGGACACTTACACTGAAGCTTTCTTT. This codes for CASRQDTYTEAFF.

This clone was recorded a few times. The chain couples TRBV28 to TRBJ1-5; possible D gene TRBD1, 5 bases. CDR1 is MDHEN, CDR2 SYDVKM, per germline. V lost 5 bases to trimming and J lost 0 bases, with 17 bases between them. There are 17 residues in the CDR3. The CDR3, as DNA: TGTGCCAGCAGTATCCGGGACTTGATATATAGCAATCAGCCCCAGCATTTT. Amino acids: CASSIRDLIYSNQPQHF.

J is TRBJ2-1 and V is TRBV11-3, with a tentative D call TRBD2 (6 bases). Trimming took off 6 bases at V and 1 base at J, with 16 bases between the two ends. There are 16 residues in the CDR3. From germline, CDR1 is SGHNT and CDR2 YENEEA. The CDR3 protein is CASSPGGPPSYNEQFF. The DNA for the CDR3 is TGTGCCAGCAGTCCCGGAGGGCCGCCGTCCTACAATGAGCAGTTCTTC.

The CDR3 sequence is CASTPGGTTNSPLHF. CDR3 coding DNA: TGTGCCAGCACCCCAGGGGGGACAACCAATTCACCCCTCCACTTT. The rearrangement uses TRBV28 and TRBJ1-6; 7 bases align to TRBD1. The CDR3 loop spans 15 amino acids. With V trimmed by 7 bases and J by 7 bases, 10 bases remained unmatched. Germline V gene sequence: CDR1 MDHEN, CDR2 SYDVKM.

V gene TRBV5-4 combines with J gene TRBJ2-1, with no clear D. The germline V gene encodes CDR1 SGHNT and CDR2 YYREEE (reference sequence). CDR3 length: 12 amino acids. Trimming pared 3 bases from V and 6 bases from J, leaving 7 bases between. The CDR3 DNA sequence: TGTGCCAGCAGCTCCCCAGGCAATGAGCAGTTCTTC. Translating gives CASSSPGNEQFF.

The rearrangement uses TRBV18 and TRBJ2-1, with TRBD2 matching over 7 bases. This CDR3 comprises 15 residues. CDR1 is KGHSH, CDR2 LQKENI, per germline. The J segment lost 1 base and the V segment lost 5 bases, leaving 5 bases of the junction unmatched. The CDR3 nucleotides are TGTGCCAGCTCATGGGAGGGGACTTCCTACAATGAGCAGTTCTTC. This sequence encodes CASSWEGTSYNEQFF.

This clone was observed a handful of times. This rearrangement joins TRBV10-3 to TRBJ2-1; perhaps TRBD2 as D (6 bases). CDR1 is ENHRY, CDR2 SYGVKD, per germline. This CDR3 is 16 amino acids long. V was pared by 4 bases and J by 0 bases, with 13 bases between. CDR3 nucleotides: TGTGCCATCAGTGGTCGGACTACCGCCTCCTACAATGAGCAGTTCTTC. Amino acid sequence: CAISGRTTASYNEQFF.

The chain couples TRBV29-1 to TRBJ1-2; D uncertain. Trimming stripped 0 bases from V and 7 bases from J, with 12 bases between. Germline CDR1 reads SQVTM; CDR2 reads ANQGSEA. The CDR3 has 13 residues. CDR3 bases: TGCAGCGTTGAAGAAAATTCCCCCGGTGGCTACACCTTC. This translates into CSVEENSPGGYTF.